This TCR beta chain was captured by sequencing in a study of T cells after posttransplantation cyclophosphamide. V was pared by 6 bases and J by 7 bases, with 12 bases between. Germline CDR1 reads SNHLY; CDR2 reads FYNNEI. The CDR3 sequence is 13 residues long. This clone was picked up a small number of times. What it binds is not known. TCRdb keeps only in-frame clones here, not all; method: immunoSEQ multiplex PCR. The counts give around 25,000 clones, none of them seen only once; around 7% is held by the top ten. Findings and caveats of the study: Recipient CMV seropositivity and CMV reactivation strongly tracked TRB clonality.

On the day of bone marrow donation, the related graft donor provided peripheral blood. This receptor was identified in a woman aged 55-69 years in good health, CMV-negative, and a related stem cell transplant donor. Sequences were obtained from PBMCs. The rearrangement uses TRBV2 and TRBJ2-2, with D unclear. The CDR3 reads CASRTSSFGELFF. The CDR3 bases are TGTGCCAGCAGGACGTCTAGTTTCGGGGAGCTGTTTTTT.